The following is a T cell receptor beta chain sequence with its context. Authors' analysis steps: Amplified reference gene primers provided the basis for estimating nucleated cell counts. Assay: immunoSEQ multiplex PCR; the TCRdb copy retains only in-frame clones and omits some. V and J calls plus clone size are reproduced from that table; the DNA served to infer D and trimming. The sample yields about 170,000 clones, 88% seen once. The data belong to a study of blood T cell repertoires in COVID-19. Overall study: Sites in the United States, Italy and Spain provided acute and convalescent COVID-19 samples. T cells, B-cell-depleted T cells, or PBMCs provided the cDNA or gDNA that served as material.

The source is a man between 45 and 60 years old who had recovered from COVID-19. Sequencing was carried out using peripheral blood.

CDR3 region: CASSKDRANSPLHF. In DNA, the CDR3 is TGTGCCAGCTCCAAGGACAGGGCGAATTCACCCCTCCACTTT. The rearrangement joins TRBV18 to TRBJ1-6; 8 bases are shared with TRBD1. This CDR3 is built from 14 residues. Germline CDR1 and CDR2: KGHSH and LQKENI. The trim removed 6 bases at V and 7 bases at J, leaving 5 bases unmatched. Full variable domain (remainder filled in from reference TRBV18 and TRBJ1-6): NAGVMQNPRHLVRRRGQEARLRCSPMKGHSHVYWYRQLPEEGLKFMVYLQKENIIDESGMPKERFSAEFPKEGPSILRIQQVVRGDSAAYFCASSKDRANSPLHFGNGTRLTVT.